This T cell receptor (beta chain) was recovered during a study of shared clonotypes between healthy human individuals. This clone was counted a single time. The antigen is undetermined. Assay runs were performed at deep level. Clones were sequenced by immunoSEQ multiplex PCR, and TCRdb holds only the in-frame ones, with some missing. The repertoire consists of 1.6 million or so clones, with 96% occurring once and the leading ten covering approximately 1%. The germline CDR1 and CDR2 sequences are MNHEY and SMNVEV (reference sequence). The CDR3 contains 15 residues. V was shortened by 7 bases and J by 3 bases, with 15 bases between the two germline ends. Study-wide results and limits: What limited the represented genetic and exposure-history diversity was the small number of donors. It was the non-shared clonotypes that had lower generation probabilities than clonotypes shared by all four donors.

Sequenced material: naive CD4+ T cells sorted from blood. Regarding subset: CD45RA+ positively selected. The chain combines TRBV27 with TRBJ1-4; D remains unclear. The origin of this receptor is a man aged 25 to 40 in good health. The CDR3 loop reads CASTSIPRANEKLFF. CDR3 coding DNA: TGTGCCAGCACCTCAATACCTCGGGCTAATGAAAAACTGTTTTTT.